This TCR beta chain was recorded in a study of CD8 T cells in Susac syndrome. Random hexamers were used to reverse transcribe roughly 0.5 to 1 ug of RNA. An immunoSEQ multiplex PCR amplified TCR beta CDR3 over 54 Vbeta and 13 Jbeta. TCRdb re-called the immunoSEQ multiplex PCR reads through MiXCR, storing one row per CDR3 protein. There are approximately 130,000 distinct CDR3 sequences in the sample; about 93% occur only once, and around 0.25% lies in the top ten. FACS was used to enrich TEMRA cells, whereas the CD8+ and CD4+ T cells were obtained by negative isolation. The CDR3 is 13 amino acids. Germline V lookup: CDR1 DFQATT, CDR2 SNEGSKA (reference sequence). V shed 2 bases and J shed 7 bases, with 13 bases lying between them.

This TCR came from a human donor with multiple sclerosis. The sequenced sample was CD8+ T cells from PBMCs. V gene TRBV20-1 combines with J gene TRBJ2-3, with D possibly being TRBD1 (5 bases). CDR3 protein: CSARSRGGYTQYF. In DNA, the CDR3 is TGCAGTGCTAGAAGTAGGGGTGGTTATACGCAGTATTTT.